This passage covers 16 T cell receptor beta chains from one sample sequenced in a study of cytomegalovirus exposure and HLA in healthy donors. Primers for the PCR totalled 60 Vbeta and 13 Jbeta. The protocol was immunoSEQ multiplex PCR, while the TCRdb copy is restricted to in-frame clones and leaves out a portion. The repertoire consists of 150,000 to 200,000 clones, with 75% to 85% occurring once and the leading ten covering less than 1%. Sample: PBMCs. The origin of the receptors is a girl aged 2 to 9 in good health and CMV-seropositive.

The rearrangement uses TRBV7-2 and TRBJ2-5, with 7 bases lining up with TRBD2. The junction had 7 bases not matched to a gene; V was cut back by 1 base and J by 5 bases. Germline assignment: CDR1 SGHTA and CDR2 FQGNSA. This CDR3 is 15 amino acids long. The CDR3: CASSLGLAGVETQYF. CDR3 bases: TGTGCCAGCAGCTTAGGTTTGGCGGGAGTTGAGACCCAGTACTTC.

The V call is TRBV5-1, the J call TRBJ1-2; TRBD1 matches at 10 bases. The CDR3 covers 16 residues. Losses at the gene ends were 4 bases for V and 4 bases for J; bases not matched to a gene: 10. Germline V gene lookup returns CDR1 SGHRS and CDR2 YFSETQ. The CDR3 reads CASSPRTGTGVYGYTF. CDR3 nucleotide sequence: TGCGCCAGCAGCCCACGTACCGGGACAGGGGTCTATGGCTACACCTTC. Based on the CDR3 plus reference TRBV5-1 and TRBJ1-2, the full variable domain is KAGVTQTPRYLIKTRGQQVTLSCSPISGHRSVSWYQQTPGQGLQFLFEYFSETQRNKGNFPGRFSGRQFSNSRSEMNVSTLELGDSALYLCASSPRTGTGVYGYTFGSGTRLTVV.

The CDR3 spells CASSLEPIQGDQPQHF. CDR3 bases: TGCGCCAGCAGCTTGGAGCCGATACAGGGGGATCAGCCCCAGCATTTT. The chain combines TRBV5-1 with TRBJ1-5, with 8 bases identical to TRBD1. Germline CDR1 and CDR2: SGHRS and YFSETQ. J gave up 5 bases and V 0 bases, and 7 bases lay outside the gene matches. The CDR3 runs 16 residues.

The chain combines TRBV28 with TRBJ1-5, with D maybe TRBD1 (5 bases). Per germline, CDR1 MDHEN and CDR2 SYDVKM. Trimming removed 7 bases at V and 9 bases at J, with 7 bases between. The CDR3 length is 10 residues. The CDR3 DNA follows: TGTGCCAGCAACGGGGGGCCCCAGCATTTT. This sequence encodes CASNGGPQHF.

CDR3 DNA: TGTGCCAGCAGGTCGGACTTAGCCGAGGAGACCCAGTACTTC. Amino acid sequence: CASRSDLAEETQYF. This chain uses TRBV21-1 with TRBJ2-5; the table calls TRBD2, which could not be checked here. TRBV21-1 is a recognized pseudogene. This CDR3 has 14 amino acids.

In its sample, this clone was seen a few times. V and J are TRBV6-5 and TRBJ2-6, with D possibly matching TRBD1 (5 bases). From germline, CDR1 is MNHEY and CDR2 SVGAGI. There are 15 residues in the CDR3. Trimming removed 5 bases at V and 0 bases at J, with 8 bases between. The CDR3 DNA sequence: TGTGCCAGCAGTCCCACAGGCTCTGGGGCCAACGTCCTGACTTTC. It is translated as CASSPTGSGANVLTF.

The gene calls are TRBV30 and TRBJ2-5; 12 nucleotides match TRBD2. Germline CDR1 GTSNPN, CDR2 SVGIG (reference sequence). The CDR3 has 16 amino acids. J was trimmed by 7 bases and V by 2 bases; bases with no gene match: 11. The CDR3 sequence is CAWSPLAGGPGGTQYF. The CDR3 nucleotides are TGTGCCTGGAGTCCCCTAGCGGGAGGGCCGGGGGGGACCCAGTACTTC.

This chain uses TRBV6-4 with TRBJ2-1; no reliable D call. Germline V gene sequence: CDR1 MRHNA, CDR2 SNTAGT. Trimming left V 3 bases short and J 8 bases short, with 11 bases between. The CDR3 is 13 amino acids. For the CDR3, the DNA is TGTGCCAGCAGTGATCGTCCCACGGATGAGCAGTTCTTC. Its protein product is CASSDRPTDEQFF.

V and J are TRBV21-1 and TRBJ2-2; TRBD1 is the table's D call and was not checked against the DNA. TRBV21-1 represents a pseudogene. CDR3 length: 16 residues. This CDR3 is CASSKARQGDTGELFF. The CDR3 DNA is TGTGCCAGCAGCAAAGCGCGACAGGGGGACACCGGGGAGCTGTTTTTT.

The rearrangement uses TRBV28 and TRBJ2-5; 11 positions agree with TRBD2. CDR3 length equals 18 residues. V lost 5 bases, J lost 5 bases, and 16 bases stayed unmatched. Germline loops: CDR1 MDHEN, CDR2 SYDVKM. This CDR3 reads CASSLLTSGVDVGETQYF. The CDR3 nucleotides are TGTGCCAGCAGTCTCCTGACTAGCGGGGTCGACGTGGGGGAGACCCAGTACTTC. Full variable domain (missing parts from reference TRBV28 and TRBJ2-5): DVKVTQSSRYLVKRTGEKVFLECVQDMDHENMFWYRQDPGLGLRLIYFSYDVKMKEKGDIPEGYSVSREKKERFSLILESASTNQTSMYLCASSLLTSGVDVGETQYFGPGTRLLVL.

The genes are TRBV9 and TRBJ2-7; 9 bases are a match to TRBD2. Germline loops: CDR1 SGDLS, CDR2 YYNGEE. This CDR3 comprises 15 residues. The junction had 6 bases not matched to a gene; V was cut back by 2 bases and J by 3 bases. CDR3 loop: CASSVGSGRLYEQYF. The CDR3 DNA follows: TGTGCCAGCAGCGTGGGTAGCGGGAGACTCTACGAGCAGTACTTC.

The rearrangement links TRBV5-6 to TRBJ2-3; 7 nucleotides agree with TRBD2. CDR1 and CDR2 from the germline V gene are SGHDT and YYEEEE. Trimming cost V 1 base and J 1 base; bases outside gene matches: 9. There are 17 residues in the CDR3. CDR3 region: CASSLRPGGMGTDTQYF. The CDR3 DNA is TGTGCCAGCAGCTTGAGACCGGGAGGAATGGGCACAGATACGCAGTATTTT. The full variable domain, completed using reference TRBV5-6 and TRBJ2-3, is DAGVTQSPTHLIKTRGQQVTLRCSPKSGHDTVSWYQQALGQGPQFIFQYYEEEERQRGNFPDRFSGHQFPNYSSELNVNALLLGDSALYLCASSLRPGGMGTDTQYFGPGTRLTVL.

Here the CDR3 reads CASGVTSGRPYEQYF. The CDR3 nucleotides read TGTGCCAGCGGTGTTACTAGCGGGCGTCCTTACGAGCAGTACTTC. V gene TRBV2 combines with J gene TRBJ2-7; 9 positions match TRBD2. Germline CDR1 SNHLY, CDR2 FYNNEI. The CDR3 consists of 15 residues. V was pared by 8 bases and J by 4 bases, with 12 bases of the junction left unmatched.

The chain employs TRBV5-1 and TRBJ2-1; D gene uncertain. V was shortened by 0 bases and J by 2 bases, with 12 bases between the two germline ends. The CDR3 loop spans 16 amino acids. Germline V gives CDR1 SGHRS, CDR2 YFSETQ. Here the CDR3 reads CASSLDTTLPYNEQFF. The CDR3 region has the DNA TGCGCCAGCAGCTTGGACACCACCCTCCCCTACAATGAGCAGTTCTTC.

V and J are TRBV6-1 and TRBJ1-2; a weak D match, TRBD1 (6 bases). From germline, CDR1 is MNHNS and CDR2 SASEGT. CDR3 length: 14 amino acids. V lost 4 bases to trimming and J lost 4 bases, with 13 bases between them. CDR3: CASSGPTGFYGYTF. As DNA, the CDR3 is TGTGCCAGCAGTGGACCGACAGGCTTCTATGGCTACACCTTC.

J is TRBJ2-2 and V is TRBV28; 11 positions match TRBD1. V lost 8 bases and J lost 4; bases outside the gene matches: 9. The CDR3 is made up of 16 amino acids. CDR1 and CDR2 from the germline V gene are MDHEN and SYDVKM. CDR3 bases: TGTGCCAGCCCAAGGCCCGGGACAGGGGGCACCGGGGAGCTGTTTTTT. Amino acids: CASPRPGTGGTGELFF.